Included here is one T cell receptor (beta chain) sequence, with context. Its antigen remains unknown. There are 16 residues in the CDR3. In germline, CDR1 is SGHTA, CDR2 FQGTGA. The V and J ends lost 5 bases and 0 bases respectively, with 15 bases between them. This entry comes from a study of T cell repertoires in cytomegalovirus infection. Findings of the study overall: Dominating the ex vivo response were TCR beta clonotypes that were CMV-specific and HLA-C-restricted.

MiXCR, applied by TCRdb to the reads, yields one record per CDR3 protein. The repertoire holds about 310,000 distinct CDR3 sequences, with roughly 25% as singletons. The rearrangement links TRBV7-3 to TRBJ2-3, with D possibly TRBD1 on 5 matching bases. The TCR originated in a human donor in good health (CMV status not recorded). Some clones in this sample may be carry-over from other donors' samples. The sample consisted of cultured PBMCs, taken from culture after CMV antigen stimulation. The CDR3 loop is CASSPLRQKSTDTQYF. The CDR3 DNA reads as TGTGCCAGCAGCCCACTTAGACAGAAAAGCACAGATACGCAGTATTTT.